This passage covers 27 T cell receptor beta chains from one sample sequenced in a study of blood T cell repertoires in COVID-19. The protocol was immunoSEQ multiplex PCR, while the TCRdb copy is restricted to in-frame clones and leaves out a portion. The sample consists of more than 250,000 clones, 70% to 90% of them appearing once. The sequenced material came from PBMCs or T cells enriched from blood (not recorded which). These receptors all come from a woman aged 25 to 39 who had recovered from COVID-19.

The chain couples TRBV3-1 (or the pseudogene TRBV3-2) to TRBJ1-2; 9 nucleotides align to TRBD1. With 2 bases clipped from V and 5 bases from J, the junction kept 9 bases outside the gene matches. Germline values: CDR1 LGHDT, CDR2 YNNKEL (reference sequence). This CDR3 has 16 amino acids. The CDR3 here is CASSQPGQGYGYGYTF. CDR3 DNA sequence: TGTGCCAGCAGCCAACCGGGACAGGGCTACGGGTATGGCTACACCTTC.

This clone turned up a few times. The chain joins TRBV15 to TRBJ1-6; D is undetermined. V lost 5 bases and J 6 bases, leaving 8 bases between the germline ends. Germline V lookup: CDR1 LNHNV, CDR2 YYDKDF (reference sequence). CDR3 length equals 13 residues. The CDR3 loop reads CATSVAANSPLHF. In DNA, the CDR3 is TGTGCCACCAGCGTAGCAGCTAATTCACCCCTCCACTTT. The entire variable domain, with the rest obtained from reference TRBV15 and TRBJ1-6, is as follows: DAMVIQNPRYQVTQFGKPVTLSCSQTLNHNVMYWYQQKSSQAPKLLFHYYDKDFNNEADTPDNFQSRRPNTSFCFLDIRSPGLGDTAMYLCATSVAANSPLHFGNGTRLTVT.

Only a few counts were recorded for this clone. The CDR3 region has the DNA TGTGCCAGCAGTTTCGTTTCTTGGGCCGCTAACTATGGCTACACCTTC. It yields the protein CASSFVSWAANYGYTF. The V and J genes are TRBV27 and TRBJ1-2; D is undetermined. V lost 3 bases to trimming and J lost 0 bases, with 14 bases between them. CDR1 is MNHEY, CDR2 SMNVEV, per germline (reference sequence). The CDR3 contains 16 residues.

The CDR3 protein is CASSLALGARGYTF. CDR3 nucleotide sequence: TGCGCCAGCAGCTTGGCGTTGGGGGCTCGGGGCTACACCTTC. The chain uses TRBV5-1 and TRBJ1-2, with D perhaps TRBD1 (6 bases). This CDR3 has 14 residues. V was pared by 0 bases and J by 8 bases, with 14 bases between. Per the germline V gene, CDR1 is SGHRS and CDR2 is YFSETQ.

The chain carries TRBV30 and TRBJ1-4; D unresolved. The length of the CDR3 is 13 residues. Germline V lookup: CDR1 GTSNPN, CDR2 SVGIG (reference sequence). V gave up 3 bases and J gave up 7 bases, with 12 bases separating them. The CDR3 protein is CAWRPAPGEKLFF. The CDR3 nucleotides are TGTGCCTGGAGACCGGCCCCAGGTGAAAAACTGTTTTTT.

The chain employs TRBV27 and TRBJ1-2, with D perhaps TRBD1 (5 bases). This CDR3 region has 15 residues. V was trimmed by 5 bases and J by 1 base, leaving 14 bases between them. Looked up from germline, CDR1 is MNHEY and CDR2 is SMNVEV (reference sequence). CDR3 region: CASSVGQGYNYGYTF. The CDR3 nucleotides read TGTGCCAGCAGTGTGGGGCAGGGATATAACTATGGCTACACCTTC.

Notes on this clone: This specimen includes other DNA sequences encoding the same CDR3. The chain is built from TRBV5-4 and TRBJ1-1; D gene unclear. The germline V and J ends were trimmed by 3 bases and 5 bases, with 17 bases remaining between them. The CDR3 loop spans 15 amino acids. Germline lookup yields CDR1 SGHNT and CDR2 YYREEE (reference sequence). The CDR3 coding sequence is TGTGCCAGCAGCTCCCTTTACCCTATCGGGACTGAAGCTTTCTTT. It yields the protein CASSSLYPIGTEAFF.

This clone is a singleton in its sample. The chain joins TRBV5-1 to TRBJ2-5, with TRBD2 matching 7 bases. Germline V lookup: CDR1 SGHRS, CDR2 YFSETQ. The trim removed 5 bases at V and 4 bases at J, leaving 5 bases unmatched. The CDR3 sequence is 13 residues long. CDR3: CASRGGDGETQYF. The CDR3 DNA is TGCGCCAGCAGGGGAGGGGACGGAGAGACCCAGTACTTC.

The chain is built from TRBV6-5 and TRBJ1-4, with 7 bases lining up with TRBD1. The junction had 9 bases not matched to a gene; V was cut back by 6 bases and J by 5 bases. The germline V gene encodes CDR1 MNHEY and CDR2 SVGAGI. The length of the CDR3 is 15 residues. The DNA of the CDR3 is TGTGCCAGCAGCAGAAAGGACAGGTGGAATGAAAAACTGTTTTTT. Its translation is CASSRKDRWNEKLFF.

The CDR3 nucleotides read TGTGCCACCTCGGGACAGGGCTACAATGAGCAGTTCTTC. Its protein is CATSGQGYNEQFF. This chain uses TRBV27 with TRBJ2-1; 9 bases match TRBD1. The CDR3 is made up of 13 amino acids. Germline CDR1 and CDR2: MNHEY and SMNVEV (reference sequence). Germline trimming cut 10 bases from V and 3 bases from J; bases unmatched to any gene: 4.

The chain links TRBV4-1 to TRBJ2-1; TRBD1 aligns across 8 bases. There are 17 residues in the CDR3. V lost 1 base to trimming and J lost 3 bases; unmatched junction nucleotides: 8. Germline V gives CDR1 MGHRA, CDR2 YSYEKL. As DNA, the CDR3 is TGCGCCAGCAGCCAAGTCGCGACAGGGGCGTACTACAATGAGCAGTTCTTC. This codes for CASSQVATGAYYNEQFF.

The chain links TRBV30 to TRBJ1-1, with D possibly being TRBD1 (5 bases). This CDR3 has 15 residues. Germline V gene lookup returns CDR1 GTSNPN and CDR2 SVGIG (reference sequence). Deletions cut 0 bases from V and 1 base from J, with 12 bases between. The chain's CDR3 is CAWSVQAGKNTEAFF. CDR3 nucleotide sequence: TGTGCCTGGAGTGTACAGGCAGGCAAGAACACTGAAGCTTTCTTT.

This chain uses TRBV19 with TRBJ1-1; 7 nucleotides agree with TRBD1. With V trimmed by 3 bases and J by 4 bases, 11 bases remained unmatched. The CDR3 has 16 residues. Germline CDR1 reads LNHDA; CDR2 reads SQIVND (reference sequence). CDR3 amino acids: CASSIGAGGFSTEAFF. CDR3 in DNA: TGTGCCAGTAGTATTGGGGCAGGGGGATTCAGCACTGAAGCTTTCTTT. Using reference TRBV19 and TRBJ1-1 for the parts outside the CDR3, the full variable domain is DGGITQSPKYLFRKEGQNVTLSCEQNLNHDAMYWYRQDPGQGLRLIYYSQIVNDFQKGDIAEGYSVSREKKESFPLTVTSAQKNPTAFYLCASSIGAGGFSTEAFFGQGTRLTVV.

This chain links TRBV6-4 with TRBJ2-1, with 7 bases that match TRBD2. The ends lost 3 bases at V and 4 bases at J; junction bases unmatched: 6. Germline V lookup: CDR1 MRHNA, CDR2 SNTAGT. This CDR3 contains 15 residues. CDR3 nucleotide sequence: TGTGCCAGCAGTGAAGACCTAGCGGTTTACAATGAGCAGTTCTTC. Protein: CASSEDLAVYNEQFF.

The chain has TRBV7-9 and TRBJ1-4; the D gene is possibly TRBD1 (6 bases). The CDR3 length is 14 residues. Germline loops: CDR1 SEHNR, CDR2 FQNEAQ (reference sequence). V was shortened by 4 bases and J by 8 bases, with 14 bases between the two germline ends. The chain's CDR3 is CASSSPGHLEKLFF. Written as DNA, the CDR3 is TGTGCCAGCAGCTCCCCGGGACACTTAGAAAAACTGTTTTTT.

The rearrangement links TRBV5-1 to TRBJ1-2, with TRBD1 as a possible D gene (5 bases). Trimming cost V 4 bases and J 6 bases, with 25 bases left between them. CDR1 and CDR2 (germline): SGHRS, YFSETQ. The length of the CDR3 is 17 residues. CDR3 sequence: CASSATSGFGTADGYTF. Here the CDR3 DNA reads TGCGCCAGCAGCGCGACCTCAGGGTTTGGTACTGCCGATGGCTACACCTTC.

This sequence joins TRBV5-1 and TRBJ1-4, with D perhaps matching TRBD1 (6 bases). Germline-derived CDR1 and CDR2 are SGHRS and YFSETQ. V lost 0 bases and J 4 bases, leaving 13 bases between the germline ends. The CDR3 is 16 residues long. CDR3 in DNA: TGCGCCAGCAGCTTGGGGACAGAAGGAGTTAATGAAAAACTGTTTTTT. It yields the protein CASSLGTEGVNEKLFF.

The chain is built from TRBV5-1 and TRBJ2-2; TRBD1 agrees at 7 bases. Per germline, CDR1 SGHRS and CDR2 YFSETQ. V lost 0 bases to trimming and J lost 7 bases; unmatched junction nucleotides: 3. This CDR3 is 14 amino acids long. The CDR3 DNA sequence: TGCGCCAGCAGCTTGGGAGACAGGGTCGGGGAGCTGTTTTTT. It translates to CASSLGDRVGELFF.

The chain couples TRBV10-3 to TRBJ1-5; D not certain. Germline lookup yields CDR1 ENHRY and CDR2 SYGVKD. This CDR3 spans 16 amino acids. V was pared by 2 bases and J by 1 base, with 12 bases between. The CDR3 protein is CAISERSGGSNQPQHF. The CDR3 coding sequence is TGTGCCATCAGTGAGCGGTCCGGCGGGAGCAATCAGCCCCAGCATTTT.

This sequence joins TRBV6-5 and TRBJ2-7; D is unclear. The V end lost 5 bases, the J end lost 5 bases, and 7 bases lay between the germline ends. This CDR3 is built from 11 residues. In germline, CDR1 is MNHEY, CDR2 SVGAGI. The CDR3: CASSPLDEQYF. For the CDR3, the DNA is TGTGCCAGCAGTCCCCTAGACGAGCAGTACTTC.

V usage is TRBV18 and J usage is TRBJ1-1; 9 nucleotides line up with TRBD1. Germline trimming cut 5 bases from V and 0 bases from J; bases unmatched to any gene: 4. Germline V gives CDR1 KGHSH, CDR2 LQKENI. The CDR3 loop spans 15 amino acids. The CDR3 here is CASSSGQGMNTEAFF. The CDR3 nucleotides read TGTGCCAGCTCATCAGGACAGGGGATGAACACTGAAGCTTTCTTT.

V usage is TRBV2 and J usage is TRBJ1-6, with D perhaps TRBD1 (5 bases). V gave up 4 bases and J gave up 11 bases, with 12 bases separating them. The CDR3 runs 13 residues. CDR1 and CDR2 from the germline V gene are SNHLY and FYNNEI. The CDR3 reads CASSVGQLAPLHF. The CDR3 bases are TGTGCCAGCAGTGTGGGGCAGCTTGCACCCCTCCACTTT.

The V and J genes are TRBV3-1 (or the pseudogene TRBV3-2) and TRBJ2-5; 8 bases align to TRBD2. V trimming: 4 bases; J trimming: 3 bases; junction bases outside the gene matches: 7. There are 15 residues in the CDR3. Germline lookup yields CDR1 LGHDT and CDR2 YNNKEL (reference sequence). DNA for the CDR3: TGTGCCAGCAGCCCTCATGGACTAGCCGAAGAGACCCAGTACTTC. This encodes CASSPHGLAEETQYF.

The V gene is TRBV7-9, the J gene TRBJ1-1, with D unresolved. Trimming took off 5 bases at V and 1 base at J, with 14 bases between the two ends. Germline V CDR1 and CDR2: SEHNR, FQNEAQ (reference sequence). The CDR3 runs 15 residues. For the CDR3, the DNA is TGTGCCAGCAGCCTCACCCCAACAGCGAACACTGAAGCTTTCTTT. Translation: CASSLTPTANTEAFF.

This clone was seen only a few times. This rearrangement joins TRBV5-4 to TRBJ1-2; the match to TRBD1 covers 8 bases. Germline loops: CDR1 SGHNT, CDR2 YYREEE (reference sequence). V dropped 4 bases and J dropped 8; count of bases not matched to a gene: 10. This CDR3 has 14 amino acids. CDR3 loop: CASSLPKDRAGYTF. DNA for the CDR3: TGTGCCAGCAGCCTCCCAAAGGACAGGGCGGGCTACACCTTC.

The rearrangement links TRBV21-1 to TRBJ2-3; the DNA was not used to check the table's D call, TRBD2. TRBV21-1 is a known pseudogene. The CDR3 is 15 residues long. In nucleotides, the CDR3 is TGTGCCAGCAGCAAAGGGGGGCTAGCGGAAGATACGCAGTATTTT. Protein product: CASSKGGLAEDTQYF.

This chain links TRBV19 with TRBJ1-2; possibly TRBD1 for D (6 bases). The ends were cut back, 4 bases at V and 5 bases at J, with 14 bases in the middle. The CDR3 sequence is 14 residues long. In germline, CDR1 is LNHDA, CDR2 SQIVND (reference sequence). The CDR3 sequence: CASSSTWTVYGYTF. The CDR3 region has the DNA TGTGCCAGTAGTAGCACCTGGACAGTTTATGGCTACACCTTC.